What follows are 7 T cell receptor beta chains derived from one specimen sequenced in a study of blood T cell repertoires in COVID-19. TCRdb keeps only in-frame clones here, not all; method: immunoSEQ multiplex PCR. The sample has under 90,000 clones, 87% seen once. The sample was peripheral blood. These receptors all stem from a woman aged 50 to 60 with COVID-19, enrolled during active disease.

The chain combines TRBV29-1 with TRBJ2-7; 9 nucleotides line up with TRBD1. V shed 0 bases, J shed 4 bases, and the junction held 19 bases outside the gene matches. From germline, CDR1 is SQVTM and CDR2 ANQGSEA. CDR3 length: 19 amino acids. The CDR3 sequence: CSVEDLRGGGDRGLYEQYF. In DNA form, the CDR3 reads TGCAGCGTTGAAGATCTTCGAGGCGGGGGAGACAGGGGGTTATACGAGCAGTACTTC.

The chain joins TRBV5-1 to TRBJ2-7, with a possible D match to TRBD2 (6 bases). Germline V gene data show CDR1 as SGHRS and CDR2 as YFSETQ. V lost 3 bases and J lost 3, with 13 bases in between. The CDR3 runs to 14 residues. For the CDR3, the DNA is TGCGCCAGCAGCTACTCTACTAGCAGCTACGAGCAGTACTTC. Its protein is CASSYSTSSYEQYF.

The chain joins TRBV5-1 to TRBJ2-5; the D is unclear. The V gene's germline CDR1 is SGHRS and CDR2 YFSETQ. The CDR3 has 15 amino acids. Trimming cost V 0 bases and J 5 bases, with 14 bases left between them. The CDR3 coding sequence is TGCGCCAGCAGCTTGGCAGCCTGGGCGACGGAGACCCAGTACTTC. It encodes CASSLAAWATETQYF.

The V and J genes are TRBV19 and TRBJ1-3, with 10 bases lining up with TRBD1. There are 15 residues in the CDR3. Trimming took 5 bases from V and 4 from J; bases not matched to a gene: 5. Germline V gene lookup returns CDR1 LNHDA and CDR2 SQIVND (reference sequence). DNA of the CDR3: TGTGCCAGTAGTGTGGGACAGGGGACCGGAAACACCATATATTTT. Translating it yields CASSVGQGTGNTIYF.

The CDR3 DNA follows: TGTGCCACCAGCAGAGATCGGTCCGGAGGGCCTGGAAACACCATATATTTT. Translation gives CATSRDRSGGPGNTIYF. The gene calls are TRBV15 and TRBJ1-3; D uncertain. V lost 0 bases and J 2 bases, leaving 14 bases between the germline ends. Germline CDR1 is LNHNV and CDR2 is YYDKDF (reference sequence). The CDR3 is 17 amino acids.

This clone was seen more than once but under ten times. The chain recombines TRBV25-1 with TRBJ1-1; D is possibly TRBD1 (6 bases). Trimming pared 1 base from V and 3 bases from J, leaving 15 bases between. This CDR3 has 16 amino acids. CDR1 is MGHDK, CDR2 SYGVNS, per germline. In DNA, the CDR3 is TGTGCCAGCAGTGAATGGGGGGGCGTAGATGACACTGAAGCTTTCTTT. Protein: CASSEWGGVDDTEAFF.

CDR3 loop: CSVRRESSYNSPLHF. The DNA for the CDR3 is TGCAGCGTCCGTCGGGAGAGCTCCTATAATTCACCCCTCCACTTT. The gene calls are TRBV29-1 and TRBJ1-6; D remains unclear. CDR3 length: 15 amino acids. Trimming removed 6 bases from V and 0 bases from J, with 12 bases in between. Germline assignment: CDR1 SQVTM and CDR2 ANQGSEA.